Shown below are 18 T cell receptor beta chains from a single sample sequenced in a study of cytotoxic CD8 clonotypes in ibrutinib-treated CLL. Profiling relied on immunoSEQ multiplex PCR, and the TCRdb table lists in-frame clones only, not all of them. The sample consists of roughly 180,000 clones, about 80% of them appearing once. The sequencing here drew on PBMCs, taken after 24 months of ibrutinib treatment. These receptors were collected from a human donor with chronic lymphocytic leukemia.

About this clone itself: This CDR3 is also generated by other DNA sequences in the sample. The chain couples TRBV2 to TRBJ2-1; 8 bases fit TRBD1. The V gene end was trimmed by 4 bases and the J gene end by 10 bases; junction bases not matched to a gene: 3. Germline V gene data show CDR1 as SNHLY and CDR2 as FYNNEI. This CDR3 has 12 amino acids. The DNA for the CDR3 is TGTGCCAGCAGTGCAGACAGGGGCGAGCAGTTCTTC. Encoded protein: CASSADRGEQFF.

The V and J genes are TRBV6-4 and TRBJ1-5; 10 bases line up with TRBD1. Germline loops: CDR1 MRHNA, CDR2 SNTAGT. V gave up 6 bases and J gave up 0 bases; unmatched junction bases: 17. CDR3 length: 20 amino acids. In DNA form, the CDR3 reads TGTGCCAGCAGACCCAGGGGAGGGGACAGGGGAAATTATAGCAATCAGCCCCAGCATTTT. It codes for CASRPRGGDRGNYSNQPQHF.

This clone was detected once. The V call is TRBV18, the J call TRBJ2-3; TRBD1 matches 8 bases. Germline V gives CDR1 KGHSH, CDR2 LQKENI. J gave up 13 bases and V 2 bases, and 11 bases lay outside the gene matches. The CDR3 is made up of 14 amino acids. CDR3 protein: CASSPDRGPGWKYF. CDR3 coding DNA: TGTGCCAGCTCACCAGACAGGGGACCCGGGTGGAAGTATTTT.

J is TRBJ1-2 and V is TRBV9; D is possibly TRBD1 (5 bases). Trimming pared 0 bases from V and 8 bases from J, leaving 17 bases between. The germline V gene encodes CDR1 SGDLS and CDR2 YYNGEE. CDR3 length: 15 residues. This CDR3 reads CASSVEYGTRLGYTF. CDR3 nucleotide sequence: TGTGCCAGCAGCGTAGAGTATGGGACTAGACTAGGCTACACCTTC.

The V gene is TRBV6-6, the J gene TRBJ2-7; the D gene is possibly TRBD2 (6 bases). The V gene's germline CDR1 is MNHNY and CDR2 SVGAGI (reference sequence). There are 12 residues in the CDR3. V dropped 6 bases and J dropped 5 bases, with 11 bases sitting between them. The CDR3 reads CASRASEDEQYF. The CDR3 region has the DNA TGTGCCAGCAGGGCTAGCGAGGACGAGCAGTACTTC.

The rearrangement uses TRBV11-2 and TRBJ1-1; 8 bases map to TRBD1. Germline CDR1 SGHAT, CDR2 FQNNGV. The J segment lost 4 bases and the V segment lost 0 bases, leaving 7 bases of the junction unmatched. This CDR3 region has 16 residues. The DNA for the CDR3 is TGTGCCAGCAGCTTAGACCCCAGGGGGCGGCCCACTGAAGCTTTCTTT. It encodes CASSLDPRGRPTEAFF.

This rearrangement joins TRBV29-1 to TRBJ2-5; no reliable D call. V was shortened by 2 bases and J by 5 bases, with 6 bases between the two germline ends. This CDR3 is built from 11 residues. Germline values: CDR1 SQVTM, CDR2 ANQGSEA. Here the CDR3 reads CSVEPSETQYF. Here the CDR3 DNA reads TGCAGCGTTGAACCCAGTGAGACCCAGTACTTC. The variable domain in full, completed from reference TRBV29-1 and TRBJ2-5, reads SAVISQKPSRDICQRGTSLTIQCQVDSQVTMMFWYRQQPGQSLTLIATANQGSEATYESGFVIDKFPISRPNLTFSTLTVSNMSPEDSSIYLCSVEPSETQYFGPGTRLLVL.

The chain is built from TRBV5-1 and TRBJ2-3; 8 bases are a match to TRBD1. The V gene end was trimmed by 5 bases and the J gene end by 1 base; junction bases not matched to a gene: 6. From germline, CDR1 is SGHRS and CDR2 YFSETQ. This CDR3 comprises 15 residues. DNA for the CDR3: TGCGCCAGCAGTTCCGGACAGGGAGGCACAGATACGCAGTATTTT. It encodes CASSSGQGGTDTQYF.

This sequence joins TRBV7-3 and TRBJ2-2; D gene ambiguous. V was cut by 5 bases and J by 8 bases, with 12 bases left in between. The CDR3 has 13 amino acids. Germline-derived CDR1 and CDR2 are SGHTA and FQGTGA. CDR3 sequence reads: CASSPVALGELFF. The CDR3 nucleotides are TGTGCCAGCAGCCCAGTGGCTCTGGGGGAGCTGTTTTTT.

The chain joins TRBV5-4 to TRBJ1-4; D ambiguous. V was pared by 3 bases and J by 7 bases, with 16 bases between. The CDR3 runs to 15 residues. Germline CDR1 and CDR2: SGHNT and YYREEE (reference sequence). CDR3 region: CASSSKTNPREKLFF. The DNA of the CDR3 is TGTGCCAGCAGCTCCAAGACAAATCCTCGTGAAAAACTGTTTTTT.

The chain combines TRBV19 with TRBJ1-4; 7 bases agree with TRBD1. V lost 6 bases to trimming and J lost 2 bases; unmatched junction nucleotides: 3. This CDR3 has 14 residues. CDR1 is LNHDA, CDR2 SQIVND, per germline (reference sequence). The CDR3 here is CASSPTGTNEKLFF. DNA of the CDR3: TGTGCCAGTAGCCCGACAGGGACTAATGAAAAACTGTTTTTT.

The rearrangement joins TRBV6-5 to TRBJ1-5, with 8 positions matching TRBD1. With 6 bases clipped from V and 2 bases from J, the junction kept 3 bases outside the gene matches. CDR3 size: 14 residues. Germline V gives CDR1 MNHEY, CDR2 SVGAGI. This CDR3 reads CASRQGARNQPQHF. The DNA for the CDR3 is TGTGCCAGCAGGCAGGGGGCTCGCAATCAGCCCCAGCATTTT.

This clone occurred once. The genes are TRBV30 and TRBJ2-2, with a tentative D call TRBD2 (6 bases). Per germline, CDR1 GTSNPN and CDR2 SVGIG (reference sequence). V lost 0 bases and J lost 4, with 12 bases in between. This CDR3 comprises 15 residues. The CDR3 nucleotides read TGTGCCTGGAGTGTACTCGGGAGAGGCACCGGGGAGCTGTTTTTT. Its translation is CAWSVLGRGTGELFF.

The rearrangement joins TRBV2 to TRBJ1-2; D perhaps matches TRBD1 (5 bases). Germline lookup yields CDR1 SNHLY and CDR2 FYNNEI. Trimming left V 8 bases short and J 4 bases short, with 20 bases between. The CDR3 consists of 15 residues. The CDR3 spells CASLPPRDYPYGYTF. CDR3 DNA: TGTGCCAGCCTCCCTCCCCGGGACTACCCCTATGGCTACACCTTC.

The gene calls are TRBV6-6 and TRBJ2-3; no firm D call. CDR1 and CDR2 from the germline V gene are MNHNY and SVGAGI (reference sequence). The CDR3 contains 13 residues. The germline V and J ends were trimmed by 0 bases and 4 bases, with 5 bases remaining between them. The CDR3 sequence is CASSYSPPDTQYF. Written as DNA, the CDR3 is TGTGCCAGCAGTTACTCGCCCCCAGATACGCAGTATTTT.

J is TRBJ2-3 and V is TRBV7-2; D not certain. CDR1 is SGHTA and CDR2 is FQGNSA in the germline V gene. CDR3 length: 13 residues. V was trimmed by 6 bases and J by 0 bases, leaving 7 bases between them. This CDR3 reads CASSPTSTDTQYF. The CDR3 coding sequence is TGTGCCAGCAGTCCCACAAGCACAGATACGCAGTATTTT. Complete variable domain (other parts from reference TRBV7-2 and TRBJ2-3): GAGVSQSPSNKVTEKGKDVELRCDPISGHTALYWYRQSLGQGLEFLIYFQGNSAPDKSGLPSDRFSAERTGGSVSTLTIQRTQQEDSAVYLCASSPTSTDTQYFGPGTRLTVL.

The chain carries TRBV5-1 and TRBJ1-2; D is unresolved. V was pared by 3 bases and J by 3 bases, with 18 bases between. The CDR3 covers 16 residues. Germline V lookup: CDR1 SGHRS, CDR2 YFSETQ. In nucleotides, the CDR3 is TGCGCCAGCAGCTCACCGGGCCAAGGCTTGGACTATGGCTACACCTTC. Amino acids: CASSSPGQGLDYGYTF. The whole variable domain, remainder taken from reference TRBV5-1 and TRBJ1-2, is KAGVTQTPRYLIKTRGQQVTLSCSPISGHRSVSWYQQTPGQGLQFLFEYFSETQRNKGNFPGRFSGRQFSNSRSEMNVSTLELGDSALYLCASSSPGQGLDYGYTFGSGTRLTVV.

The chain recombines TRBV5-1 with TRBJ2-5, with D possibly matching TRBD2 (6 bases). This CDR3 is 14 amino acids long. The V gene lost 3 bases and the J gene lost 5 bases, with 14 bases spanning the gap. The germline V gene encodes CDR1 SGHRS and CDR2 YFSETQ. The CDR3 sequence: CASSYYGGGETQYF. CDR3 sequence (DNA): TGCGCCAGCAGCTACTACGGGGGTGGGGAGACCCAGTACTTC. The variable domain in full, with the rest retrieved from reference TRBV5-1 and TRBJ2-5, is KAGVTQTPRYLIKTRGQQVTLSCSPISGHRSVSWYQQTPGQGLQFLFEYFSETQRNKGNFPGRFSGRQFSNSRSEMNVSTLELGDSALYLCASSYYGGGETQYFGPGTRLLVL.